This is a list of T cell receptor beta chains from one sample in a study of blood T cells in healthy people across ages. TCRdb reprocessed the 5' RACE reads with MiXCR, giving one entry per CDR3 protein. The repertoire has around 970,000 distinct CDR3 sequences, roughly half of them found once; the top ten carry 20% to 25%. The sequencing sample was made of blood. The origin of the receptors is an older woman in good health. The CDR3 runs from the conserved cysteine through the conserved F or W. Part of the rows lack a size; the others show once, few, many or a class for expanded clones.

CASSFDRGSFEQYF	NA	TRBV11-2
CASSLSGGSDEKLFF	NA	TRBV5-1
CASSLGGYPPNTQYF	NA	TRBV7-6
CASSAIHPGIHGYTF	NA	TRBV5-5
CSARERRSSGFGAQYF	once	TRBV20-1
CASSVRAATDTQYF	NA	TRBV2
CSASAANGETQYF	few	TRBV20-1
CASSQRPGDNSPLHF	NA	TRBV5-6
CASSLLVHDTQYF	NA	TRBV7-2
CASSLMEHYGYTF	few	TRBV7-3
CASSRGTSGPYEQYF	once	TRBV4-1
CSACARMAYNEQFF	few	TRBV20-1
CASSFGRRGVTDTQYF	NA	TRBV27